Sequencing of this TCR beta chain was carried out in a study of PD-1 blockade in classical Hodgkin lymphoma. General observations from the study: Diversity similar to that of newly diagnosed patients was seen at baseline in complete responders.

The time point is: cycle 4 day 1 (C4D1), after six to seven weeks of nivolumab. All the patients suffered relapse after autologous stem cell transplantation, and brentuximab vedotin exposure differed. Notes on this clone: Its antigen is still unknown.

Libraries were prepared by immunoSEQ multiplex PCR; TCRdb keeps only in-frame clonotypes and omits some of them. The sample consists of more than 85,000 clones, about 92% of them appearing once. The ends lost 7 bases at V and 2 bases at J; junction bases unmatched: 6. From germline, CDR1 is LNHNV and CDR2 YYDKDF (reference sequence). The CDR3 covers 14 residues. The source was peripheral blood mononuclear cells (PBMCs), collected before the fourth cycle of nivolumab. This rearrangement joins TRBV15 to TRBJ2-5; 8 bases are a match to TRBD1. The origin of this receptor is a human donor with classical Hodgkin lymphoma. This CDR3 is CATKEDRVQETQYF. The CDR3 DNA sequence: TGTGCCACCAAGGAGGACAGGGTACAAGAGACCCAGTACTTC.